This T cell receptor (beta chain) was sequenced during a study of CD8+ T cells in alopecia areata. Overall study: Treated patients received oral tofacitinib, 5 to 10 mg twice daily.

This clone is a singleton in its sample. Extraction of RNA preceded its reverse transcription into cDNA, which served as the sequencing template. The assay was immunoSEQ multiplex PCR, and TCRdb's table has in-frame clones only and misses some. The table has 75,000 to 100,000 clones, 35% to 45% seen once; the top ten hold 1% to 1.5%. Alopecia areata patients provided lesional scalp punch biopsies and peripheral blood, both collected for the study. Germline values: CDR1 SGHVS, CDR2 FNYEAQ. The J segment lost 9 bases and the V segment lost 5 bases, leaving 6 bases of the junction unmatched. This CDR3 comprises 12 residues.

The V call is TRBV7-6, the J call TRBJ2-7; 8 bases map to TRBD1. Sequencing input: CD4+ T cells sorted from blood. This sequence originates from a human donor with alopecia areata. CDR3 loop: CASSTDRVAQYF. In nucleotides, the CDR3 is TGTGCCAGCAGCACGGACAGGGTGGCGCAGTACTTC.